Listed below are T cell receptor beta chains from one sample, sequenced in a study of blood T cell repertoires in COVID-19. Clones were sequenced by immunoSEQ multiplex PCR, and TCRdb holds only the in-frame ones, with some missing. Of approximately 200,000 clones in the sample, around 85% were seen once. Sequencing was carried out using PBMCs or T cells enriched from blood (not recorded which). The receptors come from a woman younger than 45 who had recovered from COVID-19. Both conserved end residues are part of each CDR3. A D gene is named only where the DNA matches it firmly. The size of a clone is reported for some rows only, either as once, few or many, or as a class for expanded clones.

.,.,TRBV30,TRBJ2-2,CAWAGVAGAGTGGELFF,TGTGCCTGGGCCGGGGTAGCGGGAGCCGGGACAGGCGGGGAGCTGTTTTTT
.,.,TRBV6-9,TRBJ1-1,CASSFEGDTEAFF,TGTGCCAGCAGTTTTGAGGGGGACACTGAAGCTTTCTTT
.,TRBD2,TRBV5-4,TRBJ2-2,CASSPSGRWNTGELFF,TGTGCCAGCAGCCCTAGCGGGAGATGGAACACCGGGGAGCTGTTTTTT
.,.,TRBV2,TRBJ2-2,CASSEVDSNTGELFF,TGTGCCAGCAGTGAAGTAGATTCGAACACCGGGGAGCTGTTTTTT
.,TRBD1,TRBV5-4,TRBJ1-1,CASSPPTGENTEAFF,TGTGCCAGCAGCCCGCCGACAGGGGAGAACACTGAAGCTTTCTTT
.,.,TRBV19,TRBJ1-3,CASTPGLGGNTIYF,TGTGCCAGTACCCCAGGGCTCGGTGGAAACACCATATATTTT
once,.,TRBV24-1,TRBJ1-2,CATSDLRKNYGYTF,TGTGCCACCAGTGATCTACGCAAGAACTATGGCTACACCTTC
.,.,TRBV11-3,TRBJ2-3,CASSLERPAGMGTDTQYF,TGTGCCAGCAGCTTAGAACGTCCGGCAGGCATGGGCACAGATACGCAGTATTTT
.,TRBD1,TRBV3-1/TRBV3-2,TRBJ2-7,CASSPRQGPSYEQYF,TGTGCCAGCAGCCCACGACAGGGACCCTCCTACGAGCAGTACTTC
.,.,TRBV7-9,TRBJ1-6,CASSLGDNNSPLHF,TGTGCCAGCAGCTTAGGGGACAATAATTCACCCCTCCACTTT
.,TRBD1,TRBV28,TRBJ1-4,CASSPTGYEKLFF,TGTGCCAGCAGTCCGACAGGGTACGAAAAACTGTTTTTT
.,TRBD1,TRBV5-8,TRBJ2-7,CASSLGTGNYEQYF,TGTGCCAGCAGCTTGGGGACAGGTAACTACGAGCAGTACTTC
.,TRBD2,TRBV6-1,TRBJ2-3,CASGEASGLQGTQYF,TGTGCCAGCGGCGAAGCTAGCGGGCTACAAGGGACGCAGTATTTT
.,.,TRBV28,TRBJ1-1,CASSTPHRVGNTEAFF,TGTGCCAGCAGTACGCCCCACAGGGTCGGGAACACTGAAGCTTTCTTT
once,.,TRBV11-2,TRBJ1-2,CASSPPQGRGYYGYTF,TGTGCCAGCAGCCCACCACAGGGTAGGGGCTATTACGGCTACACCTTC
.,.,TRBV7-5,TRBJ1-2,CARSPTGFFGYGYTF,TGTGCCAGAAGCCCGACAGGATTTTTTGGCTATGGCTACACCTTC
.,.,TRBV27,TRBJ2-7,CASSPSVYPGEQYF,TGTGCCAGCAGCCCATCCGTCTACCCCGGGGAGCAGTACTTC
once,.,TRBV29-1,TRBJ1-2,CSVEGGANYGYTF,TGCAGCGTTGAGGGGGGGGCTAACTATGGCTACACCTTC
once,.,TRBV27,TRBJ2-6,CASSLSPAGTRANVLTF,TGTGCCAGCAGTTTATCTCCCGCAGGGACTCGGGCCAACGTCCTGACTTTC
.,TRBD1,TRBV6-1,TRBJ2-4,CASSEAEGGMDIQYF,TGTGCCAGCAGTGAAGCGGAAGGGGGCATGGACATTCAGTACTTC
.,TRBD1,TRBV5-1,TRBJ1-2,CASSPGQQANYGYTF,TGCGCCAGCAGCCCGGGACAGCAAGCTAACTATGGCTACACCTTC
.,.,TRBV5-6,TRBJ2-1,CASSPGEFTYNEQFF,TGTGCCAGCAGCCCAGGGGAGTTCACCTACAATGAGCAGTTCTTC
.,.,TRBV6-6,TRBJ1-3,CASSGTSRSGNTIYF,TGTGCCAGCAGTGGGACATCTCGCTCTGGAAACACCATATATTTT
.,TRBD2,TRBV10-2,TRBJ2-1,CASSDDRGGRGDEQFF,TGCGCCAGCAGTGACGATCGGGGCGGGAGAGGTGATGAGCAGTTCTTC
once,TRBD1,TRBV5-5,TRBJ2-7,CASSLGQGDYEQYF,TGTGCCAGCAGCTTGGGACAGGGGGACTACGAGCAGTACTTC
.,.,TRBV28,TRBJ1-1,CASNGGTSGWLNTEAFF,TGTGCCAGCAATGGAGGGACGTCGGGATGGTTGAACACTGAAGCTTTCTTT
.,TRBD1,TRBV5-4,TRBJ1-6,CASSLGQGATKSPLHF,TGTGCCAGCAGCTTAGGGCAGGGGGCTACGAAGTCACCCCTCCACTTT
.,.,TRBV7-9,TRBJ1-3,CASSLEGGEAGNTIYF,TGTGCCAGCAGCTTAGAAGGGGGTGAGGCTGGAAACACCATATATTTT
.,TRBD1,TRBV24-1,TRBJ2-2,CATSDPRGLAGELFF,TGTGCCACCAGTGATCCCAGGGGGCTGGCCGGGGAGCTGTTTTTT
.,.,TRBV3-1/TRBV3-2,TRBJ2-5,CASRVSGGARETQYF,TGTGCCAGCAGGGTTAGCGGTGGGGCTCGCGAGACCCAGTACTTC
.,.,TRBV2,TRBJ2-1,CTSGRYSYNEQFF,TGTACCAGCGGCCGGTACAGCTACAATGAGCAGTTCTTC
.,.,TRBV27,TRBJ2-5,CASSLPHGLALETQYF,TGTGCCAGCAGTTTACCCCATGGGCTAGCTCTAGAGACCCAGTACTTC
.,.,TRBV9,TRBJ2-7,CASSVATGWSYEQYF,TGTGCCAGCAGCGTAGCCACAGGGTGGAGCTACGAGCAGTACTTC
few,TRBD1,TRBV5-1,TRBJ1-2,CASSRAGTGADGYTF,TGCGCCAGCAGCAGGGCCGGGACAGGGGCTGATGGCTACACCTTC
.,.,TRBV6-5,TRBJ1-5,CASSSGPGDQPQHF,TGTGCCAGCAGTTCGGGCCCGGGGGATCAGCCCCAGCATTTT
.,.,TRBV12-3/TRBV12-4,TRBJ1-5,CASSLRGQQPQHF,TGTGCCAGCAGTTTGAGGGGACAACAGCCCCAGCATTTT
.,.,TRBV5-4,TRBJ2-1,CASSPAGGNEQFF,TGTGCCAGCAGCCCGGCTGGCGGGAATGAGCAGTTCTTC
once,.,TRBV5-6,TRBJ1-4,CASSRYNEKLFF,TGTGCCAGCAGCCGTTATAATGAAAAACTGTTTTTT
.,TRBD1,TRBV9,TRBJ1-6,CASSVDQGAGNSPLHF,TGTGCCAGCAGCGTAGATCAGGGGGCTGGTAATTCACCCCTCCACTTT
.,TRBD1,TRBV6-5,TRBJ2-1,CASRGDRGSYNEQFF,TGTGCCAGCAGGGGGGACAGGGGGTCCTACAATGAGCAGTTCTTC
.,.,TRBV5-8,TRBJ1-3,CASSLTEGRSGNTIYF,TGTGCCAGCAGCCTGACCGAGGGAAGATCTGGAAACACCATATATTTT
.,.,TRBV24-1,TRBJ1-2,CATSDLLGVDGYTF,TGTGCCACCAGTGATTTGTTGGGAGTGGATGGCTACACCTTC
once,TRBD2,TRBV28,TRBJ2-3,CASSLMTSGTDTQYF,TGTGCCAGCAGTTTAATGACTAGCGGCACAGATACGCAGTATTTT
few,TRBD2,TRBV5-1,TRBJ2-1,CASSLLGRDNEQFF,TGCGCCAGCAGCTTGCTGGGGAGGGACAATGAGCAGTTCTTC
.,TRBD1,TRBV7-9,TRBJ1-5,CASSGTANQPQHF,TGTGCCAGTTCTGGGACAGCGAATCAGCCCCAGCATTTT
once,.,TRBV29-1,TRBJ2-7,CSVEMKTGYEQYF,TGCAGCGTTGAGATGAAAACAGGGTACGAGCAGTACTTC
.,TRBD1,TRBV28,TRBJ2-7,CASSSDRGRYEQYF,TGTGCCAGCAGTTCGGACAGGGGGCGATACGAGCAGTACTTC
.,.,TRBV2,TRBJ1-2,CASSDRVIGGYTF,TGTGCCAGCAGTGACAGGGTGATAGGTGGCTACACCTTC
.,TRBD2,TRBV19,TRBJ2-2,CASRVAGGQGTGELFF,TGTGCCAGCAGAGTAGCGGGGGGGCAGGGCACCGGGGAGCTGTTTTTT
few,.,TRBV7-3,TRBJ2-1,CASSLTSPSSYNEQFF,TGTGCCAGCAGCTTAACCTCCCCGAGCTCCTACAATGAGCAGTTCTTC
.,.,TRBV7-9,TRBJ1-2,CASSLAQGSGVNYGYTF,TGTGCCAGCAGCTTAGCGCAGGGGAGCGGGGTAAACTATGGCTACACCTTC
many,.,TRBV14,TRBJ1-1,CASSPTGLAEAFF,TGTGCCAGCAGCCCTACAGGGTTGGCTGAAGCTTTCTTT
.,TRBD1,TRBV7-2,TRBJ1-3,CASSQWDSGNTIYF,TGTGCCAGCAGCCAATGGGACAGCGGAAACACCATATATTTT
.,.,TRBV13,TRBJ2-2,CASSIGAADTGELFF,TGTGCCAGCAGTATCGGTGCCGCGGACACCGGGGAGCTGTTTTTT
.,TRBD2,TRBV7-9,TRBJ2-7,CASRVGGGAYEQYF,TGTGCCAGCAGAGTGGGCGGGGGAGCCTACGAGCAGTACTTC